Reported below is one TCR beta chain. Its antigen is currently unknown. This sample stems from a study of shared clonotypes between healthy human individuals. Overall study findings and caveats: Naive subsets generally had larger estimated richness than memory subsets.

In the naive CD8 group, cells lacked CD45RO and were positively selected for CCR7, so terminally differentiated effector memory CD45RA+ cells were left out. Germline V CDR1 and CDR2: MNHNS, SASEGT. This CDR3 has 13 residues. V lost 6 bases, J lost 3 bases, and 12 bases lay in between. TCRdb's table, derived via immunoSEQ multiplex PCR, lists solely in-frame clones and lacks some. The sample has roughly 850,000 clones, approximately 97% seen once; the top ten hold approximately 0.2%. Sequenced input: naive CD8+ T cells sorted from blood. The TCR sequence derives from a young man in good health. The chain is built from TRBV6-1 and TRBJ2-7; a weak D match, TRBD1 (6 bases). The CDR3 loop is CASSYRTVYEQYF. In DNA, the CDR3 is TGTGCCAGCAGCTATAGGACAGTCTACGAGCAGTACTTC.